This TCR beta chain was recovered during a study of cytotoxic CD8 clonotypes in ibrutinib-treated CLL. Study-level information: Included were about a dozen relapsed/refractory and about 14 treatment-naive patients, of whom 17 to 18 were IGHV unmutated. Response samples were taken after a median of approximately 11 months on treatment, range 6 to 36.

Whole-study findings and limits: The clonality went up when patients responded to ibrutinib and dropped back toward baseline at progression. Age-matched healthy donor levels were exceeded by baseline clonality, which tracked circulating CD8+ T-cell counts.

Sequenced by immunoSEQ multiplex PCR; TCRdb stores in-frame clones only, minus some. The sample records 150,000 or so clones, over 60% being singletons. A remark on this clone: Its antigen is undetermined.

This sequence originates from a human donor with chronic lymphocytic leukemia. Sequenced here: PBMCs, sampled after 12 months of ibrutinib treatment.

Here the CDR3 reads CASSRGRGKSYNEQFF. The CDR3 DNA reads as TGTGCCAGCAGTCGTGGGCGCGGAAAATCCTACAATGAGCAGTTCTTC. The chain joins TRBV6-6 to TRBJ2-1; D ambiguous. The CDR3 sequence is 16 residues long. Germline values: CDR1 MNHNY, CDR2 SVGAGI (reference sequence). Trimming stripped 5 bases from V and 1 base from J, with 15 bases between.